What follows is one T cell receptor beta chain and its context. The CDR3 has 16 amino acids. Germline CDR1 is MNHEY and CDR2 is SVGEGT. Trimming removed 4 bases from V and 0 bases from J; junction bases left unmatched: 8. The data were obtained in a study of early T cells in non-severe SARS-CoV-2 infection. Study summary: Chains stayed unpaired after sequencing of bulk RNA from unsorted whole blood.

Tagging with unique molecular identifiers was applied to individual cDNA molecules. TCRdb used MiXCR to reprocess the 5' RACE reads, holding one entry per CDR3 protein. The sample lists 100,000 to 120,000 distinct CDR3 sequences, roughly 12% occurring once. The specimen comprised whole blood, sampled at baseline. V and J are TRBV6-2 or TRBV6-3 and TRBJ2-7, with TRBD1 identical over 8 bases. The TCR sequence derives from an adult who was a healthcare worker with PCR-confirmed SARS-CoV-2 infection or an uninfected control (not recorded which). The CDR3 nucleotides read TGTGCCAGCAGTTCCAGGGACAGGATTATCTCCTACGAGCAGTACTTC. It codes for CASSSRDRIISYEQYF.